The 10 T cell receptor beta chains listed next were all sequenced from one sample in a study of OX40 agonist ivuxolimab in advanced cancers. TCRdb keeps only in-frame clones here, not all; method: immunoSEQ multiplex PCR. In the table there are over 40,000 clones, just under 85% of which are singletons. The material sequenced was CD4+ or CD8+ T cells sorted from blood, taken in a trial of the OX40 agonist ivuxolimab. These TCRs come from an adult with an advanced solid tumor such as melanoma, head and neck, liver or kidney cancer.

The rearrangement links TRBV6-5 to TRBJ2-6, with D tentatively TRBD1 (6 bases). Trimming pared 6 bases from V and 3 bases from J, leaving 9 bases between. This CDR3 spans 14 amino acids. Germline CDR1 MNHEY, CDR2 SVGAGI. In nucleotides, the CDR3 is TGTGCCAGCAGCTCAGGGGTTGGGGCCAACGTCCTGACTTTC. Encoded protein: CASSSGVGANVLTF.

CDR3 sequence (DNA): TGTGCCAGCAGCTCGGAGTCCCCAGGGGAGACCCAGTACTTC. Residues: CASSSESPGETQYF. The V gene is TRBV5-4, the J gene TRBJ2-5; D possibly corresponds to TRBD1 (5 bases). CDR3 length equals 14 residues. Per the germline V gene, CDR1 is SGHNT and CDR2 is YYREEE (reference sequence). Trimming pared 3 bases from V and 5 bases from J, leaving 14 bases between.

CDR3 bases: TGTGCCAGCAGCTCCTACAACGTCCTGACTTTC. Its translation: CASSSYNVLTF. The gene calls are TRBV7-6 and TRBJ2-6; D is undetermined. Germline V gives CDR1 SGHVS, CDR2 FNYEAQ. V lost 4 bases and J lost 9, with 4 bases in between. The CDR3 totals 11 residues.

The rearrangement joins TRBV6-1 to TRBJ1-3; maybe TRBD1 (6 bases). This CDR3 region has 14 residues. Germline lookup yields CDR1 MNHNS and CDR2 SASEGT. The germline V and J ends were trimmed by 6 bases and 7 bases, with 16 bases remaining between them. The CDR3 sequence is CASSARGSSNTIYF. In DNA form, the CDR3 reads TGTGCCAGCAGCGCCAGGGGAAGTAGCAACACCATATATTTT.

This sequence joins TRBV20-1 and TRBJ1-2; D call uncertain. The CDR3 covers 9 residues. Germline V lookup: CDR1 DFQATT, CDR2 SNEGSKA (reference sequence). Between the trimmed V and J ends, which lost 0 bases and 7 bases, there was a span of 0 bases. The CDR3 DNA reads TGCAGTGCTAGAGATGGCTACACCTTC. Its translation is CSARDGYTF.

The chain has TRBV4-1 and TRBJ1-2; D is possibly TRBD1 (6 bases). V lost 4 bases and J 4 bases, leaving 13 bases between the germline ends. Germline V gene data show CDR1 as MGHRA and CDR2 as YSYEKL. This CDR3 is built from 14 residues. CDR3 in amino acids: CASSRRTDLYGYTF. In DNA form, the CDR3 reads TGCGCCAGCAGCCGACGGACAGACCTCTATGGCTACACCTTC.

This clone was counted only a few times. J is TRBJ2-1 and V is TRBV11-1; TRBD2 is a possible D gene (6 bases). V gave up 5 bases and J gave up 8 bases, with 22 bases separating them. This CDR3 region has 16 residues. Germline CDR1 is SGHAT and CDR2 is FQDESV (reference sequence). The CDR3 bases are TGTGCCAGCAGCGGTAGCGGAGGGGCCAATTATGATGAGCAGTTCTTC. As protein: CASSGSGGANYDEQFF.

The chain combines TRBV28 with TRBJ1-4, with D unresolved. The germline CDR1 and CDR2 sequences are MDHEN and SYDVKM. Between the trimmed V and J ends, which lost 4 bases and 8 bases, there was a span of 11 bases. The CDR3 is 13 residues long. CDR3 amino acids: CASSSTREEKLFF. The CDR3 DNA reads as TGTGCCAGCAGTTCGACACGGGAGGAAAAACTGTTTTTT. Filled out from reference TRBV28 and TRBJ1-4, the complete variable domain reads DVKVTQSSRYLVKRTGEKVFLECVQDMDHENMFWYRQDPGLGLRLIYFSYDVKMKEKGDIPEGYSVSREKKERFSLILESASTNQTSMYLCASSSTREEKLFFGSGTQLSVL.

The J gene is TRBJ1-3, the V gene TRBV5-8; D not certain. Germline CDR1 and CDR2: SGHTS and YDEGEE. This CDR3 is built from 12 residues. With 1 base removed from V and 4 bases from J, the gap between germline ends came to 3 bases. The CDR3 here is CASSLTGNTIYF. The CDR3 bases are TGTGCCAGCAGCTTGACCGGAAACACCATATATTTT.

This rearrangement joins TRBV7-2 to TRBJ1-5; D gene ambiguous. From germline, CDR1 is SGHTA and CDR2 FQGNSA. CDR3 size: 14 residues. V was trimmed by 1 base and J by 3 bases, leaving 7 bases between them. The CDR3 is CASSLGSLNQPQHF. CDR3 nucleotide sequence: TGTGCCAGCAGCTTAGGATCCCTCAATCAGCCCCAGCATTTT.